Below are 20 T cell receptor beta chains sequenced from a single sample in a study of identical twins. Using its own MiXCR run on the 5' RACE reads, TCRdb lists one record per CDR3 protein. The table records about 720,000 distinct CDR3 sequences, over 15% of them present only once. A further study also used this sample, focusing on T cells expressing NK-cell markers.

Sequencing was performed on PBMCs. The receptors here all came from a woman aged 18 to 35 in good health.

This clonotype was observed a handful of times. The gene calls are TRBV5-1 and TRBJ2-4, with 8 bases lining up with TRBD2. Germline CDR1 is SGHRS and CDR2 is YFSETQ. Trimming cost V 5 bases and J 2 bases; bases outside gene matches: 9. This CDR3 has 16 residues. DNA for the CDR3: TGCGCCAGCAGTTACCGGGGGGGCTGGACCAAAAACATTCAGTACTTC. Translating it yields CASSYRGGWTKNIQYF.

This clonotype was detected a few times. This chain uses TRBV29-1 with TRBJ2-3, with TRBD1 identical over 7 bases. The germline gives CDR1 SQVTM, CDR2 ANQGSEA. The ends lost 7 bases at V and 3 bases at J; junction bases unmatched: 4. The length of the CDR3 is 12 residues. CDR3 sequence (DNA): TGCAGCGGGGGACAGTGGACAGATACGCAGTATTTT. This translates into CSGGQWTDTQYF.

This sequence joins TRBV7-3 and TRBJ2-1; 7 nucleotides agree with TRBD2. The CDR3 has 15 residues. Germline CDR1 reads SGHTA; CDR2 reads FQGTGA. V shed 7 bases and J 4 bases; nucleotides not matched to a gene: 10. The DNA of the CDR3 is TGTGCCAGCACCCAACTGGGGGGGACGTACAATGAGCAGTTCTTC. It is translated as CASTQLGGTYNEQFF. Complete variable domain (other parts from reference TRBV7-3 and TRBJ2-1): GAGVSQTPSNKVTEKGKYVELRCDPISGHTALYWYRQSLGQGPEFLIYFQGTGAADDSGLPNDRFFAVRPEGSVSTLKIQRTERGDSAVYLCASTQLGGTYNEQFFGPGTRLTVL.

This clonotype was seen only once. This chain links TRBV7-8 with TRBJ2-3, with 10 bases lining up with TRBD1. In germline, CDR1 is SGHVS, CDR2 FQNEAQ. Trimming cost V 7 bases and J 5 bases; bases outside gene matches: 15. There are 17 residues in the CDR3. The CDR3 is CASTFSRWDRGKDTQYF. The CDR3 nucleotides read TGTGCCAGCACTTTTTCCCGGTGGGACAGGGGTAAAGATACGCAGTATTTT.

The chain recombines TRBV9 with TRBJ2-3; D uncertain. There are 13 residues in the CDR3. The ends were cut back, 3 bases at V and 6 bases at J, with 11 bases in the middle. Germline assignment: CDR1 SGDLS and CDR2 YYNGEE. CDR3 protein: CASSALISDTQYF. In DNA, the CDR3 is TGTGCCAGCAGCGCCCTAATATCGGATACGCAGTATTTT.

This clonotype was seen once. In DNA, the CDR3 is TGTGCCTGGAGTACCTACCCAAGTCAGAGGGGAGCGGGAGGGAGGGAGCAGTTCTTC. This codes for CAWSTYPSQRGAGGREQFF. The gene calls are TRBV30 and TRBJ2-1; 10 bases match TRBD2. V shed 2 bases and J 10 bases; nucleotides not matched to a gene: 23. The germline V gene has CDR1 GTSNPN and CDR2 SVGIG (reference sequence). The CDR3 consists of 19 residues.

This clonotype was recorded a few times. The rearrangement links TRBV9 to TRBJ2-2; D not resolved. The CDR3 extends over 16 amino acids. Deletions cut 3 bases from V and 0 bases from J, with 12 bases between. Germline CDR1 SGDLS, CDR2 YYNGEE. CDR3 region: CASSAVHNSNTGELFF. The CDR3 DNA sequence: TGTGCCAGCAGCGCTGTACACAACTCGAACACCGGGGAGCTGTTTTTT.

For the CDR3, the DNA is TGCAGTGCTAGTGTTCCATCGGCAGAGACCCAGTACTTC. Amino acids: CSASVPSAETQYF. This sequence joins TRBV20-1 and TRBJ2-5, with D unclear. The CDR3 has 13 residues. The germline V gene encodes CDR1 DFQATT and CDR2 SNEGSKA (reference sequence). V was clipped by 3 bases and J by 4 bases, with 12 bases between them.

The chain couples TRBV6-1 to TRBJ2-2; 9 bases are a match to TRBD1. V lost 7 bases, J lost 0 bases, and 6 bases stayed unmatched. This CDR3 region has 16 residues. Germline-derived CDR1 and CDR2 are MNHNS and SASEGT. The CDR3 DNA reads TGTGCCAGCAAGACGAGACAGGGGGCGAACACCGGGGAGCTGTTTTTT. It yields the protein CASKTRQGANTGELFF.

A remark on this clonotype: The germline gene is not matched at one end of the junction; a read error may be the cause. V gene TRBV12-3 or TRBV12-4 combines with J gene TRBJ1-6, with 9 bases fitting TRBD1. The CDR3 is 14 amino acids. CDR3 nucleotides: TGTGCCAGCAGAAAACAGGGGGCAGGGTCACCCCCCCACTTT. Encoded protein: CASRKQGAGSPPHF.

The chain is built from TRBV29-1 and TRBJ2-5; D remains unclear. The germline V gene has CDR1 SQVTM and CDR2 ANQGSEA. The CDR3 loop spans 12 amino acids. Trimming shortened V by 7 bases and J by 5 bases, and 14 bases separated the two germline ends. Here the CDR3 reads CSGGDGLETQYF. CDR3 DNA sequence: TGCAGCGGCGGCGATGGGTTGGAGACCCAGTACTTC.

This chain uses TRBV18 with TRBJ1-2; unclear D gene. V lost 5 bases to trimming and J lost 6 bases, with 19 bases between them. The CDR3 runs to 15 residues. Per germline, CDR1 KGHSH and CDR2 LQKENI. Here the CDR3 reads CASSNPLWGWDGYTF. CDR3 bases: TGTGCCAGCTCAAATCCGCTTTGGGGATGGGATGGCTACACCTTC.

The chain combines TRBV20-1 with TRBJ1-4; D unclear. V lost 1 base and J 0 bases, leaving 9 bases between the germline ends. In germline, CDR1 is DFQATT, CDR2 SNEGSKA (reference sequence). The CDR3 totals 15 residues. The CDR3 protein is CSARAQIATNEKLFF. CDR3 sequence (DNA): TGCAGTGCTAGAGCCCAGATTGCAACTAATGAAAAACTGTTTTTT.

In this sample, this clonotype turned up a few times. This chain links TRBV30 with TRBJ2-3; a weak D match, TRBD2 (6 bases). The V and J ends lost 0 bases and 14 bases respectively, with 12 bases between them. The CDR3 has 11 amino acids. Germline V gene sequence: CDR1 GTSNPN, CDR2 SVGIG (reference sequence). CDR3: CAWSVAGLVYF. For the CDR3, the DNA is TGTGCCTGGAGTGTCGCGGGGCTAGTGTATTTT. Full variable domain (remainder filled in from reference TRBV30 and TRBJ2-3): SQTIHQWPATLVQPVGSPLSLECTVEGTSNPNLYWYRQAAGRGLQLLFYSVGIGQISSEVPQNLSASRPQDRQFILSSKKLLLSDSGFYLCAWSVAGLVYFGPGTRLTVL.

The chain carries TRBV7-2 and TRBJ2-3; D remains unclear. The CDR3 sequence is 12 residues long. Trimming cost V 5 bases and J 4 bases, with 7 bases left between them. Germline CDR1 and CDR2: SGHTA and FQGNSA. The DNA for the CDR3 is TGTGCCAGCAGCCTCAAGTCAGATACGCAGTATTTT. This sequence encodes CASSLKSDTQYF.

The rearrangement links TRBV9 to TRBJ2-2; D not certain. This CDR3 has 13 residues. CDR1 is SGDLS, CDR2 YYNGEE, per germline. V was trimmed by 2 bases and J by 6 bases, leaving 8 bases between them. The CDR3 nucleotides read TGTGCCAGCAGCGTCATAGAGGCCGGGGAGCTGTTTTTT. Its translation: CASSVIEAGELFF. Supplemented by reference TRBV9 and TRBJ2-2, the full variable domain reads DSGVTQTPKHLITATGQRVTLRCSPRSGDLSVYWYQQSLDQGLQFLIQYYNGEERAKGNILERFSAQQFPDLHSELNLSSLELGDSALYFCASSVIEAGELFFGEGSRLTVL.

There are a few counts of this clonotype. CDR3 coding DNA: TGTGCCAGCAGCTTATTCCGGGACAGGGCCTACGAGCAGTACTTC. Translated, it gives CASSLFRDRAYEQYF. The chain carries TRBV7-2 and TRBJ2-7; 9 bases align to TRBD1. The germline V gene encodes CDR1 SGHTA and CDR2 FQGNSA. The ends lost 2 bases at V and 2 bases at J; junction bases unmatched: 4. The CDR3 is 15 residues long.

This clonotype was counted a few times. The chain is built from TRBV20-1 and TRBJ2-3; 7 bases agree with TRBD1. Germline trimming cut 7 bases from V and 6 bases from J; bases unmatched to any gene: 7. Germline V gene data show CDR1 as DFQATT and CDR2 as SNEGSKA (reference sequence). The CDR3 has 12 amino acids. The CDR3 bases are TGCAGTGGTCAGGGGGAGTACGATACGCAGTATTTT. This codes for CSGQGEYDTQYF.

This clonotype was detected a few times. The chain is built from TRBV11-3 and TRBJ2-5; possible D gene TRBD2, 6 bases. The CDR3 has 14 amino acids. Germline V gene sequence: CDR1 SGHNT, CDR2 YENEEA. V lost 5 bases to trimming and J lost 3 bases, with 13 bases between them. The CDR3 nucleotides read TGTGCCAGCAGCCCCTCCTGGGGGGAAGAGACCCAGTACTTC. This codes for CASSPSWGEETQYF.

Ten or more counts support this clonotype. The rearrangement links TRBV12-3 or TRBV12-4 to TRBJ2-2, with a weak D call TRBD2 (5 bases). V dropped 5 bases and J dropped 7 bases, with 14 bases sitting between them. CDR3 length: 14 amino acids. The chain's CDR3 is CASSLQLGSGELFF. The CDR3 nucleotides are TGTGCCAGCAGTCTACAACTGGGGAGCGGGGAGCTGTTTTTT.